The next 20 T cell receptor beta chains were all read from a single sample in a study of Graves' ophthalmopathy and Graves' hyperthyroidism. RNA transcripts were the template, and TCR beta CDR3 regions were amplified from them. HTBI primers were employed in first-round RT-PCR, then a second-round multiplex PCR followed. One entry per CDR3 protein, called by TCRdb with MiXCR from the multiplex PCR reads. The sample shows 740,000 or so distinct CDR3 sequences, 35% to 50% of them seen only once. Sequencing was done on a sample of peripheral blood. All receptors come from an adult man with Graves' ophthalmopathy.

Worth noting for this clonotype: A much more abundant neighbour one base away suggests this may be a read error. The V call is TRBV7-9, the J call TRBJ2-5; maybe TRBD1 (5 bases). V lost 5 bases and J 7 bases, leaving 23 bases between the germline ends. The CDR3 is made up of 16 amino acids. The germline V gene encodes CDR1 SEHNR and CDR2 FQNEAQ (reference sequence). The CDR3 nucleotides read TGTGCCAGCAGCGCAGGGTGGACGCCCTATGAATGGACCCAGTACTTC. It is translated as CASSAGWTPYEWTQYF. Based on the CDR3 plus reference TRBV7-9 and TRBJ2-5, the full variable domain is DTGVSQNPRHKITKRGQNVTFRCDPISEHNRLYWYRQTLGQGPEFLTYFQNEAQLEKSRLLSDRFSAERPKGSFSTLEIQRTEQGDSAMYLCASSAGWTPYEWTQYFGPGTRLLVL.

This clonotype occurred many times. The gene calls are TRBV19 and TRBJ1-5; 9 bases are shared with TRBD1. Germline V gene sequence: CDR1 LNHDA, CDR2 SQIVND (reference sequence). The CDR3 totals 15 residues. V lost 6 bases to trimming and J lost 5 bases; unmatched junction nucleotides: 8. The CDR3 coding sequence is TGTGCCAGTAGGGAGGGACAGGGTGCCTATCAGCCCCAGCATTTT. It encodes CASREGQGAYQPQHF.

A remark on this clonotype: With a much larger clone just one base away, this may be a read error. The gene calls are TRBV19 and TRBJ1-1; D possibly corresponds to TRBD1 (5 bases). The CDR3 has 13 residues. The germline V and J ends were trimmed by 6 bases and 7 bases, with 15 bases remaining between them. Germline assignment: CDR1 LNHDA and CDR2 SQIVND (reference sequence). As DNA, the CDR3 is TGTGCCAGTAGCCCGGGGACCAATGTTGAAGCTTTCTTT. Protein sequence: CASSPGTNVEAFF. The full variable domain, with the rest looked up from reference TRBV19 and TRBJ1-1, is DGGITQSPKYLFRKEGQNVTLSCEQNLNHDAMYWYRQDPGQGLRLIYYSQIVNDFQKGDIAEGYSVSREKKESFPLTVTSAQKNPTAFYLCASSPGTNVEAFFGQGTRLTVV.

This clonotype was picked up a small number of times. This chain uses TRBV9 with TRBJ2-7; D unclear. This CDR3 is built from 14 residues. The V and J ends lost 0 bases and 2 bases respectively, with 9 bases between them. From germline, CDR1 is SGDLS and CDR2 YYNGEE. The CDR3 loop is CASSVGVTTYEQYF. The CDR3 DNA reads TGTGCCAGCAGCGTAGGAGTCACGACCTACGAGCAGTACTTC.

This clonotype showed up just once. The chain employs TRBV25-1 and TRBJ1-3; D not resolved. The CDR3 length is 14 residues. CDR1 and CDR2 (germline): MGHDK, SYGVNS. Trimming shortened V by 8 bases and J by 8 bases, and 19 bases separated the two germline ends. CDR3 loop: CASSAYGGSDTIYF. The CDR3 coding sequence is TGTGCCAGCTCAGCGTACGGAGGGAGTGACACCATATATTTT.

The gene calls are TRBV7-9 and TRBJ2-7; 9 bases match TRBD1. This CDR3 contains 15 residues. Germline V lookup: CDR1 SEHNR, CDR2 FQNEAQ (reference sequence). J lost 4 bases, V lost 11 bases, and 15 bases had no gene match. CDR3 nucleotide sequence: TGTGCCTGGAGCTGGCCGGGACAGGGAAAATACGAGCAGTACTTC. Protein product: CAWSWPGQGKYEQYF. The full variable domain, rest sourced from reference TRBV7-9 and TRBJ2-7, is DTGVSQNPRHKITKRGQNVTFRCDPISEHNRLYWYRQTLGQGPEFLTYFQNEAQLEKSRLLSDRFSAERPKGSFSTLEIQRTEQGDSAMYLCAWSWPGQGKYEQYFGPGTRLTVT.

This chain joins TRBV5-8 and TRBJ1-4; weak D call: TRBD1 (6 bases). The CDR3 covers 15 residues. Germline CDR1 SGHTS, CDR2 YDEGEE. V was trimmed by 0 bases and J by 6 bases, leaving 12 bases between them. The CDR3 sequence: CASSLVGGSYEKLFF. DNA of the CDR3: TGTGCCAGCAGCTTGGTTGGGGGCAGCTATGAAAAACTGTTTTTT.

This clonotype was observed a handful of times. The chain has TRBV5-4 and TRBJ1-1; D perhaps matches TRBD1 (5 bases). The length of the CDR3 is 15 residues. Looked up from germline, CDR1 is SGHNT and CDR2 is YYREEE (reference sequence). Trimming shortened V by 0 bases and J by 0 bases, and 9 bases separated the two germline ends. CDR3 amino acids: CASSLARGLNTEAFF. DNA of the CDR3: TGTGCCAGCAGCTTGGCGCGGGGCTTGAACACTGAAGCTTTCTTT.

The chain couples TRBV7-3 to TRBJ2-5, with 9 nucleotides matching TRBD1. CDR1 is SGHTA and CDR2 is FQGTGA in the germline V gene. The junction had 6 bases not matched to a gene; V was cut back by 3 bases and J by 1 base. CDR3 length equals 16 residues. CDR3 nucleotide sequence: TGTGCCAGCAGCTTTTCCCTGGGACAGGGCCAAGAGACCCAGTACTTC. Its protein product is CASSFSLGQGQETQYF.

V gene TRBV2 combines with J gene TRBJ1-6; a possible D gene is TRBD1 (6 bases). CDR1 and CDR2 from the germline V gene are SNHLY and FYNNEI. This CDR3 is built from 14 residues. V was clipped by 3 bases and J by 8 bases, with 11 bases between them. CDR3 residues: CASSDEGGDSPLHF. The CDR3 DNA reads as TGTGCCAGCAGTGATGAAGGGGGGGATTCACCCCTCCACTTT. Full variable domain (outside the CDR3, taken from reference TRBV2 and TRBJ1-6): EPEVTQTPSHQVTQMGQEVILRCVPISNHLYFYWYRQILGQKVEFLVSFYNNEISEKSEIFDDQFSVERPDGSNFTLKIRSTKLEDSAMYFCASSDEGGDSPLHFGNGTRLTVT.

This clonotype was seen more than once but under ten times. The chain links TRBV3-1 to TRBJ1-4, with D possibly being TRBD1 (5 bases). This CDR3 is 13 amino acids long. The V gene's germline CDR1 is LGHDT and CDR2 YNNKEL (reference sequence). V was trimmed by 4 bases and J by 5 bases, leaving 8 bases between them. CDR3 nucleotide sequence: TGTGCCAGCAGCCCAGGGACCAATGAAAAACTGTTTTTT. It is translated as CASSPGTNEKLFF.

This clonotype occurred a few times. The chain combines TRBV20-1 with TRBJ1-2; a possible D gene is TRBD1 (5 bases). The CDR3 runs 13 residues. V was clipped by 6 bases and J by 2 bases, with 13 bases between them. The germline V gene has CDR1 DFQATT and CDR2 SNEGSKA (reference sequence). CDR3 sequence (DNA): TGCAGTGCCGCGGGGGGATTGAACTATGGCTACACCTTC. Encoded protein: CSAAGGLNYGYTF.

V is TRBV29-1 and J is TRBJ2-3, with 8 bases lining up with TRBD2. Germline assignment: CDR1 SQVTM and CDR2 ANQGSEA. Trimming cost V 1 base and J 2 bases; bases outside gene matches: 11. The CDR3 extends over 17 amino acids. CDR3 sequence: CSVEGAETSEDTDTQYF. The DNA of the CDR3 is TGCAGCGTTGAAGGGGCCGAGACTAGCGAGGACACAGATACGCAGTATTTT.

The V and J genes are TRBV7-9 and TRBJ2-7; TRBD2 matches 13 bases. Judging by the DNA end, TRBJ2-1 fits better; the J call may be wrong. CDR1 SEHNR and CDR2 FQNEAQ come from the germline V gene (reference sequence). This CDR3 contains 15 residues. The CDR3 DNA follows: TGTGCCAGCAGCCCGGGACTAGCGGGGACCGACGAGCAGTTCTTC. Protein sequence: CASSPGLAGTDEQFF.

The rearrangement joins TRBV4-1 to TRBJ1-1, with a weak D call TRBD1 (5 bases). Per the germline V gene, CDR1 is MGHRA and CDR2 is YSYEKL. The CDR3 length is 15 residues. Deletions cut 0 bases from V and 3 bases from J, with 11 bases between. The CDR3 DNA sequence: TGCGCCAGCAGCCAAGAGCAGGGCGGGGACACTGAAGCTTTCTTT. Amino acid sequence: CASSQEQGGDTEAFF.

At least ten counts were recorded for this clonotype. The chain combines TRBV7-2 with TRBJ2-7, with 7 bases matching TRBD2. Germline-derived CDR1 and CDR2 are SGHTA and FQGNSA. The CDR3 totals 15 residues. The V and J ends lost 4 bases and 0 bases, in that order; junction bases with no gene match: 6. For the CDR3, the DNA is TGTGCCAGCAGCTGGGGAGGGGAAGGCTCCTACGAGCAGTACTTC. Protein product: CASSWGGEGSYEQYF.

The J gene is TRBJ2-6, the V gene TRBV12-3 or TRBV12-4; D perhaps matches TRBD1 (6 bases). V shed 2 bases and J shed 2 bases, with 13 bases lying between them. CDR3 size: 17 residues. The CDR3, as DNA: TGTGCCAGCAGTTTACCGGACAGCCAGGCTGGGGCCAACGTCCTGACTTTC. It is translated as CASSLPDSQAGANVLTF.

This clonotype has at least ten counts. The CDR3 DNA follows: TGTGCCAGCAGCAGCGGACAGGGCCCGAATAGCAATCAGCCCCAGCATTTT. Protein: CASSSGQGPNSNQPQHF. The chain joins TRBV7-2 to TRBJ1-5; the match to TRBD1 covers 8 bases. The CDR3 has 17 amino acids. CDR1 and CDR2 (germline): SGHTA, FQGNSA. The V segment lost 5 bases and the J segment 0 bases; nucleotides outside the gene matches: 9.

A remark on this clonotype: One end of the junction does not line up with germline, which may come from a read error. The chain is built from TRBV7-9 and TRBJ2-5; D possibly corresponds to TRBD2 (6 bases). The CDR3 contains 15 residues. Germline CDR1 SEHNR, CDR2 FQNEAQ (reference sequence). CDR3 residues: CASSQGPGSAETQYF. The DNA for the CDR3 is TGCGCCAGCAGCCAAGGGCCCGGGAGCGCGGAGACCCAGTACTTC.

This clonotype was seen at least ten times. This rearrangement joins TRBV19 to TRBJ1-2; D may be TRBD1 (5 bases). The ends were cut back, 5 bases at V and 4 bases at J, with 11 bases in the middle. The CDR3 is 13 residues long. Germline V gives CDR1 LNHDA, CDR2 SQIVND (reference sequence). DNA of the CDR3: TGTGCCAGTAGTCTCAGGGCTCTCTATGGCTACACCTTC. This sequence encodes CASSLRALYGYTF.